This is a list of T cell receptor beta chains from one sample in a study of shared clonotypes between healthy human individuals. The method was immunoSEQ multiplex PCR; TCRdb's version includes in-frame clones alone and lacks a portion of them. In the table there are 2 million to 2.5 million clones, approximately 94% of which are singletons. The sequenced sample was naive CD4+ T cells sorted from blood. Receptors originate from a man between 18 and 35 years old in good health. The CDR3 runs from the conserved cysteine through the conserved F or W. D genes are given only for firm matches. The size field is filled for only some rows; it gives once, few, many or a size class.

V gene	clone size	D gene	J gene	CDR3 DNA	CDR3 protein
TRBV27	.	TRBD2	TRBJ2-4	TGTGCCAGCCCCCTGGGAGGGTGGGATGCCAAAAACATTCAGTACTTC	CASPLGGWDAKNIQYF
TRBV4-3	.	TRBD1	TRBJ2-6	TGCGCCAGCAGCCAACACGGACAGGCTCTCTCTGGGGCCAACGTCCTGACTTTC	CASSQHGQALSGANVLTF
TRBV18	.	.	TRBJ2-7	TGTGCCAGCTCACCGGGGTCCACCTACGAGCAGTACTTC	CASSPGSTYEQYF
TRBV2	.	.	TRBJ2-7	TGTGCCAGCAGTACAGGGTTCGAGCAGTACTTC	CASSTGFEQYF
TRBV5-1	.	TRBD1	TRBJ1-2	TGCGCCAGCAGTCCAGGGGGCACCGATGGCTACACCTTC	CASSPGGTDGYTF
TRBV30	.	.	TRBJ1-5	TGTGCCTGGAGTATCGCTAGCAATCAGCCCCAGCATTTT	CAWSIASNQPQHF
TRBV19	once	.	TRBJ2-7	TGTGCCAGTAGTTACATCTCCGGGGTCGAGCAGTACTTC	CASSYISGVEQYF
TRBV30	few	.	TRBJ1-1	TGTGCCTGGAGTGACATGGGGAATGCTGAAGCTTTCTTT	CAWSDMGNAEAFF
TRBV19	.	.	TRBJ2-2	TGTGCCAGTCACGGACGCTGGAGCTCCGGGGAGCTGTTTTTT	CASHGRWSSGELFF
TRBV18	.	.	TRBJ1-1	TGTGCCAGCTCCCAGGGGCCTGAAGCTTTCTTT	CASSQGPEAFF
TRBV30	.	TRBD1	TRBJ1-4	TGTGCCTGGACCAGACAGGGGTCTAATGAAAAACTGTTTTTT	CAWTRQGSNEKLFF
TRBV5-1	.	.	TRBJ2-5	TGCGCCAGCAGCTTGGGGACAGTAGAAGAGACCCAGTACTTC	CASSLGTVEETQYF
TRBV5-1	.	.	TRBJ2-7	TGCGCCAGCAGCTCTCTATCTTCAGGGAGCTCCTACGAGCAGTACTTC	CASSSLSSGSSYEQYF
TRBV10-2	.	.	TRBJ1-2	TGCGCCAGCAGTCCCGGATACTATGGCTACACCTTC	CASSPGYYGYTF
TRBV28	once	.	TRBJ1-2	TGTGCCAGCACCTCAGGGGACTATGGCTACACCTTC	CASTSGDYGYTF
TRBV9	once	.	TRBJ1-4	TGTGCCAGCAGCGTAGCCGATCGGGGGGCAACTAATGAAAAACTGTTTTTT	CASSVADRGATNEKLFF
TRBV5-6	few	.	TRBJ2-7	TGTGCCAGCAGAGGGGGGGCTTCCTCCTACGAGCAGTACTTC	CASRGGASSYEQYF
TRBV7-9	once	.	TRBJ2-1	TGTGCCAGCCGGGGTTACAATGAGCAGTTCTTC	CASRGYNEQFF
TRBV27	.	.	TRBJ2-7	TGTGCCAGCAGTCCATACCGGGACATTGGCTCCTACGAGCAGTACTTC	CASSPYRDIGSYEQYF
TRBV6-1	.	.	TRBJ1-2	TGTGCCAGCAGTACTGCCGGCGTAGGGTCCTATGGCTACACCTTC	CASSTAGVGSYGYTF
TRBV2	.	.	TRBJ2-7	TGTGCCAGCACAAGCAGCAGTCGGAGCTCCTACGAGCAGTACTTC	CASTSSSRSSYEQYF
TRBV9	once	TRBD1	TRBJ2-3	TGTGCCAGCAGTTGGGGGACAGGGGCTTCAGATACGCAGTATTTT	CASSWGTGASDTQYF
TRBV5-5	.	.	TRBJ2-7	TGTGCCAGCAGCTTGGTGGTCCCAAGGGAGCAGTACTTC	CASSLVVPREQYF
TRBV5-1	.	.	TRBJ2-1	TGCGCCAGCAGCTTGGCAGAGCCACTTCGCAATGAGCAGTTCTTC	CASSLAEPLRNEQFF
TRBV19	.	.	TRBJ1-3	TGTGCCAGTAGTATAGTAGGGGTCGGGGCGTCTGGAAACACCATATATTTT	CASSIVGVGASGNTIYF
TRBV5-1	.	TRBD1	TRBJ2-2	TGCGCCAGCAGCTTGCCTACCGGGACAGGAGGCGGGGAGCTGTTTTTT	CASSLPTGTGGGELFF
TRBV7-9	.	TRBD1	TRBJ2-7	TGTGCCAGCAGCTTAGAAAAGGGACAGAGTACGCTGCAGTACTTC	CASSLEKGQSTLQYF
TRBV5-1	.	TRBD1	TRBJ2-5	TGCGCCAGCAGCTTGGGACAGGGAAGGGAGACCCAGTACTTC	CASSLGQGRETQYF
TRBV28	.	.	TRBJ1-1	TGTGCCAGCAGTTCCCCGCCCCCCGGGAACACTGAAGCTTTCTTT	CASSSPPPGNTEAFF
TRBV29-1	.	.	TRBJ1-4	TGCAGCGTTGAGGGGATCTATAATGAAAAACTGTTTTTT	CSVEGIYNEKLFF
TRBV6-1	.	.	TRBJ1-1	TGTGCCAGCAGTCTACAGGAGAACACTGAAGCTTTCTTT	CASSLQENTEAFF